Sequencing of this T cell receptor beta chain was carried out in a study of cytomegalovirus exposure and HLA in healthy donors. Study-level points and caveats: The listing of 150 to 200 TCR beta chains classed them as cytomegalovirus-associated. Most TCR sequences were rare, but some public TCRs occurred in many donors.

The donors formed part of the approximately 120-subject validation cohort, distinct from the roughly 700-subject first cohort. This clone appeared a single time. Its antigen is unknown. Sequencing used immunoSEQ multiplex PCR; TCRdb keeps in-frame clones, though not all of them. The repertoire holds 130,000 to 150,000 clones, with roughly 89% as singletons. The J segment lost 5 bases and the V segment lost 4 bases, leaving 7 bases of the junction unmatched. The CDR3 extends over 15 amino acids. Germline lookup yields CDR1 SGHTA and CDR2 FQGTGA. The sequence was collected from a woman between 18 and 30 years old in good health and CMV-seropositive. V usage is TRBV7-3 and J usage is TRBJ2-5; 10 bases are shared with TRBD2. Sequenced material: PBMCs. The CDR3 DNA reads TGTGCCAGCAGCTCGACTAGCGGGCGAAGTGAGACCCAGTACTTC. Encoded protein: CASSSTSGRSETQYF.